These T cell receptor beta chains were read from a single sample in a study of Graves' ophthalmopathy and Graves' hyperthyroidism. Each CDR3 protein is one row after TCRdb ran MiXCR on the multiplex PCR reads. The table includes about 660,000 distinct CDR3 sequences, about two fifths detected once. The sequenced sample consisted of peripheral blood. The receptor source for this set is an adult man with Graves' ophthalmopathy. Both conserved end residues are part of each CDR3. D genes are given only for firm matches. Only part of the rows carry a size: once, few, many, or a class if the clone is expanded.

j_call | clone_size | v_call | cdr3_length | d_call | cdr3_aa | cdr3_nt
TRBJ2-7 | many | TRBV24-1 | 14 | . | CATIQKEGLDEQYF | TGTGCCACCATCCAAAAGGAGGGCTTGGACGAGCAGTACTTC
TRBJ2-5 | . | TRBV29-1 | 13 | TRBD2 | CSGEMLAGETQYF | TGCAGCGGCGAAATGCTAGCGGGAGAGACCCAGTACTTC
TRBJ2-6 | many | TRBV10-3 | 16 | . | CAISGGMSNGANVLTF | TGTGCCATCAGTGGGGGAATGTCGAATGGGGCCAACGTCCTGACTTTC
TRBJ1-5 | many | TRBV5-8 | 14 | . | CASSLVRGSQPQHF | TGTGCCAGCAGCTTGGTCAGGGGAAGCCAGCCCCAGCATTTT
TRBJ2-2 | many | TRBV2 | 15 | TRBD1 | CASSELGQGFGELFF | TGTGCCAGCAGTGAATTGGGACAGGGGTTCGGGGAGCTGTTTTTT
TRBJ2-2 | few | TRBV7-3 | 17 | TRBD2 | CASSFGSGRAVAGELFF | TGTGCCAGCAGCTTCGGTAGCGGGAGGGCCGTGGCCGGGGAGCTGTTTTTT
TRBJ1-1 | . | TRBV19 | 15 | TRBD1 | CASSTPGQGHTEAFF | TGTGCCAGTAGTACGCCGGGACAGGGGCACACTGAAGCTTTCTTT
TRBJ2-7 | . | TRBV10-3 | 14 | . | CAISGRDTSYEQYF | TGTGCCATTAGCGGCCGGGACACCTCCTACGAGCAGTACTTC
TRBJ2-7 | many | TRBV20-1 | 13 | TRBD2 | CSTRTSDSYEQYF | TGCAGTACTAGGACTAGCGACTCCTACGAGCAGTACTTC
TRBJ1-3 | . | TRBV5-4 | 15 | . | CASSRGDSSGNTIYF | TGTGCCAGCAGCCGCGGGGATAGCTCTGGAAACACCATATATTTT
TRBJ1-3 | . | TRBV9 | 16 | . | CASSLGGGSSGNTIYF | TGTGCCAGCAGTTTGGGTGGGGGGAGCTCTGGAAACACCATATATTTT
TRBJ1-5 | . | TRBV19 | 16 | TRBD1 | CASSIGGGYSNQPQHF | TGTGCCAGTAGTATTGGAGGGGGCTATAGCAATCAGCCCCAGCATTTT
TRBJ1-6 | many | TRBV5-1 | 13 | . | CASTLRDNSPLHF | TGCGCCAGCACATTAAGGGATAATTCACCCCTCCACTTT
TRBJ2-2 | . | TRBV2 | 16 | TRBD2 | CASSLGASGGTGELFF | TGTGCCAGCAGTTTAGGGGCTAGCGGGGGTACCGGGGAGCTGTTTTTT
TRBJ1-1 | . | TRBV25-1 | 13 | . | CASSASRVGEAFF | TGTGCCAGCAGTGCTAGCAGGGTTGGTGAAGCTTTCTTT
TRBJ1-2 | many | TRBV29-1 | 13 | . | CSVEGGAGYGYTF | TGCAGCGTTGAGGGGGGGGCGGGCTATGGCTACACCTTC
TRBJ1-6 | once | TRBV25-1 | 16 | TRBD1 | CASSPGQPKRYSPLHF | TGTGCCAGCTCCCCGGGACAGCCTAAAAGGTATTCACCCCTCCACTTT
TRBJ2-5 | many | TRBV2 | 14 | . | CASSMSRVQETQYF | TGTGCCAGCAGTATGTCCAGGGTCCAAGAGACCCAGTACTTC
TRBJ1-4 | . | TRBV25-1 | 16 | . | CASSAAGGQGGRKLFF | TGTGCCAGCAGTGCTGCGGGAGGCCAGGGAGGCAGAAAACTGTTTTTT
TRBJ1-2 | many | TRBV7-3 | 15 | . | CASSLSGRGNYGYTF | TGTGCCAGCAGCTTATCAGGCAGGGGCAACTATGGCTACACCTTC
TRBJ1-1 | many | TRBV19 | 14 | . | CASSMTRRERGAFF | TGTGCCAGTAGTATGACCAGGCGTGAGCGTGGAGCTTTCTTT
TRBJ1-1 | many | TRBV19 | 14 | . | CASSKFGFGTEAFF | TGTGCCAGTAGTAAGTTCGGGTTTGGCACTGAAGCTTTCTTT
TRBJ1-6 | few | TRBV27 | 13 | . | CASSLYFNSPLHF | TGTGCCAGCAGTTTATACTTCAATTCACCCCTCCACTTT
TRBJ2-5 | many | TRBV4-3 | 15 | TRBD1 | CASSQVWDRGETQYF | TGCGCCAGCAGCCAAGTTTGGGACAGGGGCGAGACCCAGTACTTC
TRBJ1-2 | many | TRBV19 | 14 | . | CASSIGHGHYGYTF | TGTGCCAGTAGTATAGGGCACGGCCACTATGGCTACACCTTC
TRBJ1-1 | . | TRBV29-1 | 13 | TRBD1 | CSRARGRGTEAFF | TGCAGCAGGGCCAGGGGGCGAGGGACTGAAGCTTTCTTT
TRBJ2-5 | . | TRBV2 | 16 | . | CASTQDPTGVVETQYF | TGTGCCAGCACGCAGGACCCCACCGGGGTCGTGGAGACCCAGTACTTC
TRBJ2-6 | . | TRBV7-9 | 20 | . | CASSPSVGPTPYSGANVLTF | TGTGCCAGCAGTCCATCGGTCGGGCCTACCCCTTACTCTGGGGCCAACGTCCTGACTTTC
TRBJ2-2 | . | TRBV7-9 | 22 | . | CASGQQGLGANVLTFGAGELFF | .
TRBJ2-7 | many | TRBV10-3 | 14 | TRBD1 | CAISVGTGSDEQYF | TGTGCCATCAGTGTTGGGACAGGGTCAGACGAGCAGTACTTC
TRBJ2-7 | . | TRBV24-1 | 16 | TRBD2 | CATSDLLVVAGFEQYF | TGTGCCACCAGTGATTTGCTGGTCGTAGCGGGGTTTGAGCAGTACTTC
TRBJ1-3 | few | TRBV9 | 18 | . | CASSSPGGQGTSGNTIYF | TGTGCCAGCAGCTCCCCCGGGGGGCAGGGGACCTCTGGAAACACCATATATTTT
TRBJ1-1 | . | TRBV10-3 | 16 | TRBD1 | CASSEALQGPYTEAFF | TGTGCCAGCAGTGAAGCACTACAGGGGCCGTACACTGAAGCTTTCTTT
TRBJ1-1 | . | TRBV28 | 17 | . | CASSSFFGTNVRTEAFF | TGTGCCAGCAGTTCTTTTTTCGGGACAAACGTAAGAACTGAAGCTTTCTTT
TRBJ2-5 | many | TRBV4-2 | 16 | . | CASSQGYGQNGETQYF | TGTGCCAGCAGCCAAGGATACGGACAAAACGGGGAGACCCAGTACTTC
TRBJ2-6 | . | TRBV14 | 14 | . | CASSQGDGGNVLTF | TGTGCCAGCAGCCAAGGGGACGGGGGCAACGTCCTGACTTTC
TRBJ1-1 | many | TRBV7-3 | 14 | TRBD1 | CASSPQGGDTEAFF | TGTGCCAGCAGCCCTCAGGGGGGTGATACTGAAGCTTTCTTT
TRBJ2-6 | few | TRBV6-1 | 20 | TRBD1 | CASLPGTGGLRSSGANVLTF | TGTGCCAGCCTCCCAGGGACAGGGGGTTTAAGAAGCTCTGGGGCCAACGTCCTGACTTTC
TRBJ1-2 | . | TRBV6-6 | 13 | TRBD1 | CATQQGAFNGYTF | TGTGCCACCCAACAGGGGGCCTTCAATGGCTACACCTTC
TRBJ2-5 | . | TRBV7-9 | 14 | . | CASSLMESKETQYF | TGCGCCAGCAGCTTGATGGAATCTAAAGAGACCCAGTACTTC
TRBJ1-1 | . | TRBV7-2 | 18 | TRBD1 | CASSSDFTYRGLNTEAFF | TGTGCCAGCAGCTCCGATTTCACCTACAGGGGATTGAACACTGAAGCTTTCTTT
TRBJ2-7 | . | TRBV12-3/TRBV12-4 | 13 | . | CASSEDYTYEQYF | TGTGCCAGCAGTGAGGACTATACCTACGAGCAGTACTTC
TRBJ2-7 | many | TRBV9 | 14 | TRBD1 | CASNPTGSSYEQYF | TGTGCCAGTAACCCGACAGGGAGCTCCTACGAGCAGTACTTC
TRBJ1-1 | many | TRBV9 | 14 | . | CASSPGLMNTEAFF | TGTGCCAGCAGCCCAGGACTCATGAACACTGAAGCTTTCTTT
TRBJ2-6 | . | TRBV6-4 | 17 | . | CASSLGSGASGANVLIF | TGTGCCAGCAGTCTGGGGTCAGGGGCCTCTGGGGCCAACGTCCTGATTTTC
TRBJ2-3 | . | TRBV20-1 | 13 | TRBD2 | CSAPTSAADTQYF | TGCAGTGCTCCGACTAGCGCCGCGGATACGCAGTATTTT